This T cell receptor (beta chain) was captured in a study of blood T cell repertoires in COVID-19. This table comes from immunoSEQ multiplex PCR, and its TCRdb copy is limited to in-frame clones, with some not included. The data show nearly 90,000 clones, approximately 88% seen once. The germline gives CDR1 GTSNPN, CDR2 SVGIG (reference sequence). The CDR3 runs to 13 residues. With V trimmed by 4 bases and J by 7 bases, 9 bases remained unmatched. This chain links TRBV30 with TRBJ1-2; 7 bases are a match to TRBD1. The receptor was derived from a man aged 60 to 69 with acute or convalescent COVID-19. The source material was peripheral blood. DNA of the CDR3: TGTGCCTGGACCCCCGGACAGGATCGTGGCTACACCTTC. This sequence encodes CAWTPGQDRGYTF.